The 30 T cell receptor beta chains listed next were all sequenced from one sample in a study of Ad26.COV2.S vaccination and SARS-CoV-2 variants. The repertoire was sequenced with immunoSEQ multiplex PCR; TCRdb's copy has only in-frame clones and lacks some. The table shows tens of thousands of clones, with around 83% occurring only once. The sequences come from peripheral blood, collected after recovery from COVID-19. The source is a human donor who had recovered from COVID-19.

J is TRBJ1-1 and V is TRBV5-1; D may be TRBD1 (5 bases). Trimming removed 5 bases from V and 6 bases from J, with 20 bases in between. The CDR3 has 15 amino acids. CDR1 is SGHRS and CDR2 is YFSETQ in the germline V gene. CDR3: CASRFGTAAFPEAFF. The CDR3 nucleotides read TGCGCCAGCAGATTCGGGACCGCGGCATTCCCTGAAGCTTTCTTT.

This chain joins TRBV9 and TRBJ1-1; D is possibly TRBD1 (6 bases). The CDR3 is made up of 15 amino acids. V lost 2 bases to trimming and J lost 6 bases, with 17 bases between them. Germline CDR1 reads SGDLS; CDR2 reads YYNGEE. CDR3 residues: CASSVGGWGAAEAFF. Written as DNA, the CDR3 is TGTGCCAGCAGCGTTGGTGGGTGGGGGGCCGCTGAAGCTTTCTTT.

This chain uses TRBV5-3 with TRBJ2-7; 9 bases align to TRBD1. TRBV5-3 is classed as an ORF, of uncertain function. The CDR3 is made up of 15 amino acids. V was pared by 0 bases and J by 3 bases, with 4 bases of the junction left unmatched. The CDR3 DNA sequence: TGTGCCAGAAGCTTGGTCCCGGACAGGGGCTACGAGCAGTACGTC. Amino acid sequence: CARSLVPDRGYEQYV.

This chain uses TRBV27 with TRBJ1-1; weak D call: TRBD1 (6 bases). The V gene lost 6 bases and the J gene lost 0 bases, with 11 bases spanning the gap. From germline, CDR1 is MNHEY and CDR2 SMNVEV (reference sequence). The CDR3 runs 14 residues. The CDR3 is CASRLTGLNTEAFF. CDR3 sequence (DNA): TGTGCCAGCAGACTGACAGGCTTGAACACTGAAGCTTTCTTT.

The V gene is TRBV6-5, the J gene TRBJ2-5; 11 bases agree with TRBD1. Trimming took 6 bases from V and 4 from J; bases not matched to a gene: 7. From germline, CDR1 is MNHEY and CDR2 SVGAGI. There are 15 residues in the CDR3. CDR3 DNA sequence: TGTGCCAGCAGAATACGGACAGGGGGCTCAGAGACCCAGTACTTC. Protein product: CASRIRTGGSETQYF.

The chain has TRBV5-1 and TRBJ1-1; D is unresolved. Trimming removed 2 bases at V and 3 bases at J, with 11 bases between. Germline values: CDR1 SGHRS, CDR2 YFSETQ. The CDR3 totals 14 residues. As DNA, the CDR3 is TGCGCCAGCAGCTTAAGGGTTGCGGACACTGAAGCTTTCTTT. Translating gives CASSLRVADTEAFF.

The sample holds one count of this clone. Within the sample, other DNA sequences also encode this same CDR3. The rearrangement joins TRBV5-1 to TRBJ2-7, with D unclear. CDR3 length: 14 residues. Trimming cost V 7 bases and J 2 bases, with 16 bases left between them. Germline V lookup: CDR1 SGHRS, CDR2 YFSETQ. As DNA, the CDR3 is TGCGCCAGCGGCACGGGCGGCCCGACCTACGAGCAGTACTTC. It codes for CASGTGGPTYEQYF.

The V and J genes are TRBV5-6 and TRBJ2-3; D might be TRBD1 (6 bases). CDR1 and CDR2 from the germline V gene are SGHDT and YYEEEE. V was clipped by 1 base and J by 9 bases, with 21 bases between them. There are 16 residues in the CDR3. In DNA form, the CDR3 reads TGTGCCAGCAGCTTGAAATCGGGACAAGGATTTTTGACGCAGTATTTT. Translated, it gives CASSLKSGQGFLTQYF.

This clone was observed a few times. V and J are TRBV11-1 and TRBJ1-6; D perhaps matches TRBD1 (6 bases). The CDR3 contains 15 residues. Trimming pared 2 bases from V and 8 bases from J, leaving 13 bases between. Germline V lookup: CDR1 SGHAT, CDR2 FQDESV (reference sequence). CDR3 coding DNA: TGTGCCAGCAGCTTAATGCGGGGGCTCGATTCACCCCTCCACTTT. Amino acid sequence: CASSLMRGLDSPLHF.

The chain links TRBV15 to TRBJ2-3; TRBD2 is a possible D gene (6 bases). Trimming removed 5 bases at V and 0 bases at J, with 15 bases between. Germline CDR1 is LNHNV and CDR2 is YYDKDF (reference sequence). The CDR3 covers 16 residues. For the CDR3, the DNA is TGTGCCACCAGCTCGGGACTTCACCTTAGCACAGATACGCAGTATTTT. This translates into CATSSGLHLSTDTQYF.

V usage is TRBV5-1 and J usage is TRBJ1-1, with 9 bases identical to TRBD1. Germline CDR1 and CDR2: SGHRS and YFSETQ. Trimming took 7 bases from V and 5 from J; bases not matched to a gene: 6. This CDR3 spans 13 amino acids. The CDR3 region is CASRVQGATEAFF. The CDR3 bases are TGCGCCAGCCGTGTACAGGGGGCGACTGAAGCTTTCTTT. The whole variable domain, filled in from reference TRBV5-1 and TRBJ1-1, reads KAGVTQTPRYLIKTRGQQVTLSCSPISGHRSVSWYQQTPGQGLQFLFEYFSETQRNKGNFPGRFSGRQFSNSRSEMNVSTLELGDSALYLCASRVQGATEAFFGQGTRLTVV.

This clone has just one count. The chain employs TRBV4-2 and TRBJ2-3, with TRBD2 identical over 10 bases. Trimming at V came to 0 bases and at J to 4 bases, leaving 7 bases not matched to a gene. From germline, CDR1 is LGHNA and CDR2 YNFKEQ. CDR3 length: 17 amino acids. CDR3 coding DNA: TGTGCCAGCAGCCAAGATGGGAGCGGGGGGGGCGCAGATACGCAGTATTTT. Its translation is CASSQDGSGGGADTQYF.

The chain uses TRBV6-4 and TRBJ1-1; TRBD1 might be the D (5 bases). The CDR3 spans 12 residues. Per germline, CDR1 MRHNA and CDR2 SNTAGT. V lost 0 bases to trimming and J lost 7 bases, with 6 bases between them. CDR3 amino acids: CASSDSGGEAFF. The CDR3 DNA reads TGTGCCAGCAGTGACTCCGGGGGTGAAGCTTTCTTT.

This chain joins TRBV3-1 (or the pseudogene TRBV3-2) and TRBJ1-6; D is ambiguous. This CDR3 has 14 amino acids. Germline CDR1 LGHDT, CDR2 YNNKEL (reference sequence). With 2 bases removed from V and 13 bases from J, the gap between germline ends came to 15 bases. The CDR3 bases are TGTGCCAGCAGCCAAAGGGCCACCGGGGAGCCCCTCCACTTT. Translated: CASSQRATGEPLHF.

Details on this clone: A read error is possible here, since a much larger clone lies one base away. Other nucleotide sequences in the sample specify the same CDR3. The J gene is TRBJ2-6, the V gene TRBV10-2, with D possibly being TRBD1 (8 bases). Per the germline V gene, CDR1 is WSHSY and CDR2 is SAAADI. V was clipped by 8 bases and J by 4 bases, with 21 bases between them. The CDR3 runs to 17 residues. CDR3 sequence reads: CASLGGQGAPGANVLTF. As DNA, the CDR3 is TGCGCCAGCCTGGGGGGGCAGGGGGCCCCGGGGGCCAACGTCCTGACTTTC.

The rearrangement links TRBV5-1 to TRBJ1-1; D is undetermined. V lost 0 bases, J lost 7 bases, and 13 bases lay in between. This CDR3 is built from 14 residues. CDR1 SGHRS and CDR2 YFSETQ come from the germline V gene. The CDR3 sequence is CASSLEGRQREAFF. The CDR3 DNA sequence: TGCGCCAGCAGCTTGGAAGGGCGGCAGCGTGAAGCTTTCTTT.

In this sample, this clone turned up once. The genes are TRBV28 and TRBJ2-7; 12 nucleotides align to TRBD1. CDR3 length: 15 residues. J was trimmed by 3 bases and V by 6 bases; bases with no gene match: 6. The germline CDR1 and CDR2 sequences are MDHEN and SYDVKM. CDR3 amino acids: CASSLGTGGFYEQYF. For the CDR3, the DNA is TGTGCCAGCAGCCTAGGGACAGGGGGCTTCTACGAGCAGTACTTC.

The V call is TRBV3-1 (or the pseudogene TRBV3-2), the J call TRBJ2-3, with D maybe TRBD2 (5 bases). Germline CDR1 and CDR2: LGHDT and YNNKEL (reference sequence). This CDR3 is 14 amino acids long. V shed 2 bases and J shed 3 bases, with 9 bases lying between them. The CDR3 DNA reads TGTGCCAGCAGCCAACCGGACTGGACAGATACGCAGTATTTT. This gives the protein CASSQPDWTDTQYF.

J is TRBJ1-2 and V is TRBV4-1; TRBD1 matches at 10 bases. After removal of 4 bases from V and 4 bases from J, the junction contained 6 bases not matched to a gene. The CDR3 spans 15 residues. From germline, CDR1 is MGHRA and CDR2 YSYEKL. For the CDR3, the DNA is TGCGCCAGCAGCCGTGGGACAGGGGTGGTCTATGGCTACACCTTC. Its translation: CASSRGTGVVYGYTF.

CDR3 DNA: TGCGCCAGCAGCCACCTCGGGACACCGGAAGGCTTTTACGAGCAGTACGTC. Amino acid sequence: CASSHLGTPEGFYEQYV. The chain employs TRBV4-1 and TRBJ2-7; possible D gene TRBD1, 6 bases. This CDR3 has 17 amino acids. The V gene lost 3 bases and the J gene lost 4 bases, with 22 bases spanning the gap. Germline V gene sequence: CDR1 MGHRA, CDR2 YSYEKL.

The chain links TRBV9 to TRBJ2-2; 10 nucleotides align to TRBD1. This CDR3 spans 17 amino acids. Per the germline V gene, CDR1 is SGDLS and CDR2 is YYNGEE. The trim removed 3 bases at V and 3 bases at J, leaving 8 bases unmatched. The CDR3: CASSEQGQGVYTGELFF. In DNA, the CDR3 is TGTGCCAGCAGCGAGCAAGGACAGGGGGTTTACACCGGGGAGCTGTTTTTT.

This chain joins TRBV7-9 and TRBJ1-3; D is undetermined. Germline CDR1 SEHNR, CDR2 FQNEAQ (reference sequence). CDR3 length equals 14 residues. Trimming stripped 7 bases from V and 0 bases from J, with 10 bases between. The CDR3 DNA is TGTGCCAGCACCGACATCCGCTCTGGAAACACCATATATTTT. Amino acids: CASTDIRSGNTIYF. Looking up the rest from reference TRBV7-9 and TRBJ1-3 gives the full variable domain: DTGVSQNPRHKITKRGQNVTFRCDPISEHNRLYWYRQTLGQGPEFLTYFQNEAQLEKSRLLSDRFSAERPKGSFSTLEIQRTEQGDSAMYLCASTDIRSGNTIYFGEGSWLTVV.

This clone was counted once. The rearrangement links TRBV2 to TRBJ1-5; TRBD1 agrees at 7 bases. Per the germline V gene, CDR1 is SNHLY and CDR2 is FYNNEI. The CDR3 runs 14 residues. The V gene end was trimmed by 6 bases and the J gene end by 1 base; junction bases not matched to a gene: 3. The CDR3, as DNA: TGTGCCAGCAGCGGGACAGTAAGCAATCAGCCCCAGCATTTT. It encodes CASSGTVSNQPQHF.

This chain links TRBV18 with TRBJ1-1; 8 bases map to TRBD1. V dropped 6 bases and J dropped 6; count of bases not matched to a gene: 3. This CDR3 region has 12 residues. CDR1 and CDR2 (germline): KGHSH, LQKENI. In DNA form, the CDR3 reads TGTGCCAGCTCTCAACAGGGGGCTGAAGCTTTCTTT. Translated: CASSQQGAEAFF. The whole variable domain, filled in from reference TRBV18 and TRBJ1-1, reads NAGVMQNPRHLVRRRGQEARLRCSPMKGHSHVYWYRQLPEEGLKFMVYLQKENIIDESGMPKERFSAEFPKEGPSILRIQQVVRGDSAAYFCASSQQGAEAFFGQGTRLTVV.

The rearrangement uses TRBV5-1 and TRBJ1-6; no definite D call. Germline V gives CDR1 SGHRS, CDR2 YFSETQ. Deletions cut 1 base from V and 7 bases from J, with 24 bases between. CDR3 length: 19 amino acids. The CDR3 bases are TGCGCCAGCAGCTTGACACGCGACTCTAACCCTTCGGGGAATTCACCCCTCCACTTT. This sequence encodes CASSLTRDSNPSGNSPLHF. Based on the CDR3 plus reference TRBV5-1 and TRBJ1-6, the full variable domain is KAGVTQTPRYLIKTRGQQVTLSCSPISGHRSVSWYQQTPGQGLQFLFEYFSETQRNKGNFPGRFSGRQFSNSRSEMNVSTLELGDSALYLCASSLTRDSNPSGNSPLHFGNGTRLTVT.

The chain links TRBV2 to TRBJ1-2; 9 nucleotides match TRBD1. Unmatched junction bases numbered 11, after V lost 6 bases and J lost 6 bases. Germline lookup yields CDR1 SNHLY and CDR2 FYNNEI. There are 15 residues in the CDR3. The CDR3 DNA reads TGTGCCAGCAGAGGATTGACAGGGGGGTTTAATGGCTACACCTTC. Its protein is CASRGLTGGFNGYTF.

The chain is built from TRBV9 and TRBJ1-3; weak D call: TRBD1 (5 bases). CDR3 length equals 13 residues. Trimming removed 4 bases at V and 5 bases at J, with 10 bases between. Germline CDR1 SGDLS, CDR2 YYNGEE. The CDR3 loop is CASSPWTRNTIYF. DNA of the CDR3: TGTGCCAGCAGCCCCTGGACAAGAAACACCATATATTTT.

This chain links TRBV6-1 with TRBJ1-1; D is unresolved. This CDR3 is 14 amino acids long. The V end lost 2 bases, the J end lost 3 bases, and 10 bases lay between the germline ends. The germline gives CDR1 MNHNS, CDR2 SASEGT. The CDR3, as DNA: TGTGCCAGCAGTGAACAAACGGTGGACACTGAAGCTTTCTTT. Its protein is CASSEQTVDTEAFF.

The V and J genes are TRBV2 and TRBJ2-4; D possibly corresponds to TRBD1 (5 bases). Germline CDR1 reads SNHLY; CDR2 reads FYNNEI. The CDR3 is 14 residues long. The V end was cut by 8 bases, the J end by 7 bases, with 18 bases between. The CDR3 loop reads CASYDSSLSNIQYF. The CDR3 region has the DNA TGTGCCAGCTACGACAGCTCCTTATCTAACATTCAGTACTTC.

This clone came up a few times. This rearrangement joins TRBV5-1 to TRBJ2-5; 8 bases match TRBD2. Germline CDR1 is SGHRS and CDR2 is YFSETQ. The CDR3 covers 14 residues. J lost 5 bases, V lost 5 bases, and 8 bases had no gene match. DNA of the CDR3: TGCGCCAGCAGTTTCTCGGGAGGGGGGGAGACCCAGTACTTC. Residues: CASSFSGGGETQYF.